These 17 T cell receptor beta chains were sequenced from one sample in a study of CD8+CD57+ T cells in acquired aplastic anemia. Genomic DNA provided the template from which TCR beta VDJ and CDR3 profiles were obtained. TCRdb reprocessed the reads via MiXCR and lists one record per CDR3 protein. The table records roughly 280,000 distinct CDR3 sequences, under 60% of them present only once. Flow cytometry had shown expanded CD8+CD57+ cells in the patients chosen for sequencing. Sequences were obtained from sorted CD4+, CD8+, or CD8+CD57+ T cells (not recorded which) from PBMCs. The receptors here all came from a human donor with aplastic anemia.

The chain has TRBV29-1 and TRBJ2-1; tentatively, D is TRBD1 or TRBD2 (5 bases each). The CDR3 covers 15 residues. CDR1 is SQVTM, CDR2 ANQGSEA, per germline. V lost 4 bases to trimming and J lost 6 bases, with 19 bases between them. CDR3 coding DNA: TGCAGCGTTGTTTTTGTCTCCAAAGGGACCAATGAGCAGTTCTTC. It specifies CSVVFVSKGTNEQFF.

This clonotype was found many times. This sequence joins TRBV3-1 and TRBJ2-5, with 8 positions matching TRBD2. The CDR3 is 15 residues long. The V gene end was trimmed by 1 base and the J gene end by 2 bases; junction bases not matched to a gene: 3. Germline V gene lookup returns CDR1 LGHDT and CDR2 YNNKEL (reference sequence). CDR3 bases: TGTGCCAGCAGCCAAGGGGCGGGGGGTCAAGAGACCCAGTACTTC. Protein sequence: CASSQGAGGQETQYF.

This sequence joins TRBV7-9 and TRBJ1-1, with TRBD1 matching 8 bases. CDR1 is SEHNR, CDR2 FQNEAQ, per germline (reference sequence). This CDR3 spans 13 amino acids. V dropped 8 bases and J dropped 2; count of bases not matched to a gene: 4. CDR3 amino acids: CASVGQGNTEAFF. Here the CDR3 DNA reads TGTGCCAGCGTCGGACAGGGAAACACTGAAGCTTTCTTT.

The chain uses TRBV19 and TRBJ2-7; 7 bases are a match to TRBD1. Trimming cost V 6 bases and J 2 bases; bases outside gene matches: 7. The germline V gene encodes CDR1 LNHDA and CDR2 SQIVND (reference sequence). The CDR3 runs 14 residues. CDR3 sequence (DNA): TGTGCCAGTAGCGGACCGGGACAGACCTACGAGCAGTACTTC. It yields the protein CASSGPGQTYEQYF.

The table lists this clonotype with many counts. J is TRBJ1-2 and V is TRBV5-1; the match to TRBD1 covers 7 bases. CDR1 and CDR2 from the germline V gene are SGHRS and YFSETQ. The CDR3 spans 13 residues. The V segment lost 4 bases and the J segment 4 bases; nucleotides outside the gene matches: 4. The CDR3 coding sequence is TGCGCCAGCAGCGTGGGACAGTTCTATGGCTACACCTTC. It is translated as CASSVGQFYGYTF. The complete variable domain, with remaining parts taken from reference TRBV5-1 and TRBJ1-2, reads KAGVTQTPRYLIKTRGQQVTLSCSPISGHRSVSWYQQTPGQGLQFLFEYFSETQRNKGNFPGRFSGRQFSNSRSEMNVSTLELGDSALYLCASSVGQFYGYTFGSGTRLTVV.

CDR3 nucleotide sequence: TGTGCCACCAGCATCCGGGACAGGGGTCAAACTTCACCCCTCCACTTT. As protein: CATSIRDRGQTSPLHF. The chain employs TRBV15 and TRBJ1-6, with 10 nucleotides matching TRBD1. The CDR3 length is 16 residues. Germline CDR1 LNHNV, CDR2 YYDKDF (reference sequence). V dropped 4 bases and J dropped 9; count of bases not matched to a gene: 9.

CDR3 DNA sequence: TGCAGCGTCAGGACTAGAGGGTACGAGCAGTACTTC. Its translation is CSVRTRGYEQYF. The chain is built from TRBV29-1 and TRBJ2-7; 7 nucleotides match TRBD2. CDR1 and CDR2 from the germline V gene are SQVTM and ANQGSEA. CDR3 length: 12 residues. Germline trimming cut 6 bases from V and 4 bases from J; bases unmatched to any gene: 6.

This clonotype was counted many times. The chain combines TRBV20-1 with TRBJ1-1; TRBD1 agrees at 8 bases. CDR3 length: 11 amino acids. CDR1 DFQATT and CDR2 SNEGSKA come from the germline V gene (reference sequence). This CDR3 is CKGTGNTEAFF. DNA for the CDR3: TGCAAGGGGACAGGGAACACTGAAGCTTTCTTT.

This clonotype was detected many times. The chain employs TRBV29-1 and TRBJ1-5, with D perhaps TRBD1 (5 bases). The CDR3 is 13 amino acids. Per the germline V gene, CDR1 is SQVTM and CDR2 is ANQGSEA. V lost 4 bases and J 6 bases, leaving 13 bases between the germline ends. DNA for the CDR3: TGCAGCGTTGCTTCGGACACAGGTCAGCCCCAGCATTTT. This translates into CSVASDTGQPQHF.

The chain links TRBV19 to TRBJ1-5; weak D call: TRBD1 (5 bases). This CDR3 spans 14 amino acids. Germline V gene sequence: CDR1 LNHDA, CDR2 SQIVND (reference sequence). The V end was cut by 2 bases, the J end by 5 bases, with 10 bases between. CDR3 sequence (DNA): TGTGCCAGTAGTATACGGGGGATTCATCAGCCCCAGCATTTT. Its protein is CASSIRGIHQPQHF. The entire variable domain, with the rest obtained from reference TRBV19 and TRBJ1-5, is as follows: DGGITQSPKYLFRKEGQNVTLSCEQNLNHDAMYWYRQDPGQGLRLIYYSQIVNDFQKGDIAEGYSVSREKKESFPLTVTSAQKNPTAFYLCASSIRGIHQPQHFGDGTRLSIL.

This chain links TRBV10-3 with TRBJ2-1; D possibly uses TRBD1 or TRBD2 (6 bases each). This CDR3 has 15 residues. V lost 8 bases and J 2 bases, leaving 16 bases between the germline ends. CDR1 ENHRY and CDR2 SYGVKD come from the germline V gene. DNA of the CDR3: TGTGCCATCGCGGAAGGCGGGACAACCTACAATGAGCAGTTCTTC. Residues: CAIAEGGTTYNEQFF.

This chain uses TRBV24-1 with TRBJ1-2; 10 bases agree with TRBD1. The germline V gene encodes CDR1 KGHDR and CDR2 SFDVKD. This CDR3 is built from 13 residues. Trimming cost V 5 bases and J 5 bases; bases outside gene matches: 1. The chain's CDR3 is CATSGQGAYGYTF. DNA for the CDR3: TGTGCCACCAGTGGACAGGGGGCTTATGGCTACACCTTC.

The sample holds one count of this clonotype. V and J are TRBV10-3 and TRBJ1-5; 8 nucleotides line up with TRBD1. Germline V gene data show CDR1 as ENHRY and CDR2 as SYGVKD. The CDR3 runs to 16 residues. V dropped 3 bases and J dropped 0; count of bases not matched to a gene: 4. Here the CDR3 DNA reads TGTGCCATCAGTGACAGGGGGCTTGGTAGCAATCAGCCCCAGCATTTT. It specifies CAISDRGLGSNQPQHF.

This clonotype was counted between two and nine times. The CDR3 region is CASSQGVEGSYTF. For the CDR3, the DNA is TGCGCCAGCAGCCAAGGTGTGGAGGGATCCTACACCTTC. The V gene is TRBV4-1, the J gene TRBJ1-2; D gene unclear. The ends were cut back, 1 base at V and 10 bases at J, with 13 bases in the middle. CDR1 is MGHRA, CDR2 YSYEKL, per germline. The CDR3 loop spans 13 amino acids.

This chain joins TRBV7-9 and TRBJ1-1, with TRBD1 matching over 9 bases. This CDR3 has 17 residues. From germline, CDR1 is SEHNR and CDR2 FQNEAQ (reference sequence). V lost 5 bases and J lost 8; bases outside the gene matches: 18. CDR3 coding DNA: TGTGCCAGCAGCCAAGCGGGGGACAGGGCCTCCATGGCCGAAGCTTTCTTT. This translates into CASSQAGDRASMAEAFF. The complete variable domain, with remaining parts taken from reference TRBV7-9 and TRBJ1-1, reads DTGVSQNPRHKITKRGQNVTFRCDPISEHNRLYWYRQTLGQGPEFLTYFQNEAQLEKSRLLSDRFSAERPKGSFSTLEIQRTEQGDSAMYLCASSQAGDRASMAEAFFGQGTRLTVV.

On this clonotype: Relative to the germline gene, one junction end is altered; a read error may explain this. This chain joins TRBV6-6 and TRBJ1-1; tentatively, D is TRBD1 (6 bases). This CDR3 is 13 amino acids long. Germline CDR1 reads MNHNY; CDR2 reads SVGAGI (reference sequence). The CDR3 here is CASSSDSYTEASF. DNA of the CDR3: TGTGCCAGCAGCTCGGACAGTTACACTGAAGCTTCCTTT.

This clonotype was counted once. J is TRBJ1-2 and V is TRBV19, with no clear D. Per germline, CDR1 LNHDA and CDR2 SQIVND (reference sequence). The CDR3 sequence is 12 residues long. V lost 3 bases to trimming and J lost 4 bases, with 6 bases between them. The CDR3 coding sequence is TGTGCCAGTAGTATGAGCAGCTATGGCTACACCTTC. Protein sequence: CASSMSSYGYTF. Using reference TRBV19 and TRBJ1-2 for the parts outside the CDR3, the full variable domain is DGGITQSPKYLFRKEGQNVTLSCEQNLNHDAMYWYRQDPGQGLRLIYYSQIVNDFQKGDIAEGYSVSREKKESFPLTVTSAQKNPTAFYLCASSMSSYGYTFGSGTRLTVV.